The clone carrying this TCR beta chain was seen ten or more times. Its specificity is not known. The iRepertoire nested amplicon-rescue multiplex PCR amplified TCR alpha and beta CDR3s from RNA. Input was about 85-400 ng of tissue mRNA or PBMC total RNA. TCRdb passed the multiplex PCR reads through MiXCR, listing each CDR3 protein once. The data show about 200,000 distinct CDR3 sequences, over 30% seen once. The sample originates from a study of glioma-infiltrating T cells. CDR1 and CDR2 from the germline V gene are MNHNS and SASEGT. The CDR3 is 13 amino acids. V trimming: 10 bases; J trimming: 3 bases; junction bases outside the gene matches: 7. Regarding the study as a whole: Very few CDR3 sequences were shared between tissue and blood. Above-expected tissue-blood divergence occurred in all gliomas, most in low-grade ones.

The rearrangement uses TRBV6-1 and TRBJ2-3; 7 bases line up with TRBD1. What was sequenced was glioma tissue, nonneoplastic brain tissue, or PBMCs (not recorded which). The TCR sequence derives from a human donor with low-grade glioma or glioblastoma, undergoing nonglioma brain surgery, or in good health (not recorded which). The CDR3 spells CAIKNRGTDTQYF. In DNA form, the CDR3 reads TGTGCCATCAAGAACAGGGGAACAGATACGCAGTATTTT.